Listed below are T cell receptor beta chains from one sample, sequenced in a study of early T cells in non-severe SARS-CoV-2 infection. TCRdb reanalysed the 5' RACE reads using MiXCR and keeps one entry per CDR3 protein. The data hold around 45,000 distinct CDR3 sequences, with around 4.1% observed a single time. Sequenced input: whole blood. Receptor source: an adult who was a healthcare worker with PCR-confirmed SARS-CoV-2 infection or an uninfected control (not recorded which). The CDR3 runs from the conserved cysteine through the conserved F or W.

j_call v_call cdr3_aa
TRBJ2-2 TRBV13 CASSSRGTGNTGELFF
TRBJ2-7 TRBV27 CASGPLAGAYEQYF
TRBJ2-1 TRBV2 CASSAAGHNEQFF
TRBJ1-1 TRBV30 CAWRSGTSNTEAFF
TRBJ2-7 TRBV6-1 CASRPLGYEQYF
TRBJ2-2 TRBV6-5 CATRWITGELFF
TRBJ2-5 TRBV5-1 CASSPGTGAQETQYF
TRBJ2-5 TRBV6-1 CATRSPPATQYF
TRBJ2-1 TRBV7-2 CASSSPPQRSRNEQFF
TRBJ2-4 TRBV11-2 CASSLDRYIQYF
TRBJ1-1 TRBV4-2 CASSQAGVGNTEAFF
TRBJ2-1 TRBV29-1 CSASPDPGSYNEQFF
TRBJ2-1 TRBV11-2 CASSLDVAGVVVGEQFF
TRBJ2-1 TRBV7-8 CASSLVSLEQFF
TRBJ2-1 TRBV6-5 CASSHGTGGIYEQFF
TRBJ1-6 TRBV20-1 CSAPSGPTSSPLHF
TRBJ2-7 TRBV7-2 CASSLATGASSYEQYF
TRBJ2-5 TRBV11-2 CASSLANWVQGAETQYF
TRBJ2-4 TRBV5-6 CASREVGRENIQYF
TRBJ2-3 TRBV3-1 CASSQDQNWGTDTQYF
TRBJ2-2 TRBV27 CASSLIERGFAGELFF
TRBJ2-1 TRBV7-9 CASSFSQGIITYNEQFF
TRBJ2-5 TRBV7-9 CASSTPGQQETQYF
TRBJ2-7 TRBV21-1 CASRGCYEQYF
TRBJ2-3 TRBV19 CASSQVGTDTQYF
TRBJ2-1 TRBV7-9 CASSLPAGGYNEQFF
TRBJ2-3 TRBV20-1 CSARKATGTTTDTQYF
TRBJ2-3 TRBV25-1 CASSETESGGASTDTQYF
TRBJ1-5 TRBV20-1 CSALRQGAKQPQHF
TRBJ2-7 TRBV11-2 CASSSPGGWGMSYEQYF
TRBJ2-7 TRBV7-8 CASSFPLAGVVYEQYF
TRBJ2-1 TRBV7-9 CASILSGRAPEQFF
TRBJ2-5 TRBV12-3/TRBV12-4 CASSPRLAGTQETQYF
TRBJ2-1 TRBV6-2/TRBV6-3 CASSARRDYNEQFF
TRBJ2-7 TRBV29-1 CSVEDAPGEAYEQYF
TRBJ2-7 TRBV11-3 CASRSLTRRAHSYEQYF
TRBJ1-4 TRBV30 CAWRSSTNEKLFF
TRBJ1-1 TRBV18 CASSGRLNTEAFF
TRBJ2-3 TRBV7-2 CASNLARRTQYF
TRBJ1-1 TRBV11-1 CASSSQGLWSTEAFF
TRBJ2-1 TRBV11-2 CASTFLAGGEYNEQFF
TRBJ1-2 TRBV12-3/TRBV12-4 CASRPTANYGYTF
TRBJ1-2 TRBV5-4 CASSLQGAGRGGYTF
TRBJ2-7 TRBV29-1 CSVGRQNEQYF
TRBJ2-3 TRBV7-6 CASSLREGDTQYF
TRBJ2-7 TRBV19 CASSMTGGPLDEQYF
TRBJ1-1 TRBV20-1 CSARDAARGQIGEAFF
TRBJ2-5 TRBV7-9 CASSSPESNSYQETQYF
TRBJ2-3 TRBV7-8 CASSLGSGRFVDTQYF
TRBJ2-5 TRBV6-1 CASTRTSQETQYF
TRBJ2-5 TRBV20-1 CSAKLGSSTMETQYF
TRBJ1-5 TRBV7-8 CASSSLQGFRSNQPQHF
TRBJ2-1 TRBV7-9 CAILSEQFF
TRBJ2-3 TRBV20-1 CSAPVPPTDTQYF
TRBJ1-5 TRBV7-2 CASSFRQGQGQPQHF
TRBJ2-3 TRBV11-2 CASSLGLAGAADTQYF
TRBJ2-7 TRBV12-3/TRBV12-4 CASRGLTYEQYF
TRBJ2-5 TRBV18 CASSRQGGETQYF
TRBJ2-7 TRBV20-1 CSATGQPSSYEQYF